The entry that follows covers one TCR beta chain sequence. From germline, CDR1 is SGHVS and CDR2 FNYEAQ. V shed 3 bases and J 6 bases; nucleotides not matched to a gene: 9. This CDR3 is built from 15 residues. Original processing notes: Estimation of nucleated cell counts was performed using reference gene primer amplification. The assay was immunoSEQ multiplex PCR, and TCRdb's table has in-frame clones only and misses some. The V and J calls and clone size are taken from that table; D and trimming were inferred from the DNA. The sample carries fewer than 75,000 clones, roughly nine tenths recorded once. This sample was taken from a study of blood T cell repertoires in COVID-19. For the study at large: There were acute and convalescent COVID-19 samples, and they came from the United States, Italy and Spain. From T cells, B-cell-depleted T cells, or PBMCs came the material, which was cDNA or gDNA.

The J gene is TRBJ1-2, the V gene TRBV7-6; 8 bases map to TRBD1. The specimen was peripheral blood. This TCR derives from a man aged 50 to 59 with active COVID-19. The CDR3 sequence is CASSFSSAGGHGYTF. CDR3 sequence (DNA): TGTGCCAGCAGCTTTTCGAGCGCAGGGGGCCATGGCTACACCTTC.